This is a list of T cell receptor beta chains from one sample in a study of blood T cell repertoires in COVID-19. Sequenced by immunoSEQ multiplex PCR; TCRdb stores in-frame clones only, minus some. Here the sample spans tens of thousands of clones, 75% to 85% being singletons. Sequencing was done on a sample of peripheral blood. The source is a woman aged 80 or over with acute or convalescent COVID-19. The CDR3 runs from the conserved cysteine through the conserved F or W.

J gene,V gene,CDR3 length,CDR3 protein
TRBJ1-5,TRBV7-8,14,CASSRTGSNQPQHF
TRBJ2-7,TRBV5-6,16,CASSLWLAISSYEQYF
TRBJ2-2,TRBV6-4,14,CASTDRAGTGELFF
TRBJ2-2,TRBV9,16,CASSITMGASTGELFF
TRBJ2-7,TRBV15,15,CATSRLGQPKVGQYF
TRBJ2-7,TRBV5-1,13,CASSSGQPYEQYF
TRBJ2-1,TRBV5-1,16,CASSLGDWSSYNEQFF
TRBJ2-7,TRBV9,15,CASSVGRQGAVEQYF
TRBJ2-7,TRBV25-1,13,CASLGTDSYEQYF
TRBJ1-2,TRBV2,16,CASSVGGGALIYGYTF
TRBJ2-7,TRBV9,16,CASSVATGAGAYEQYF
TRBJ2-3,TRBV5-4,15,CASSLTAGRADTQYF
TRBJ2-7,TRBV5-6,19,CASSRHSGTGTRLVYEQYF
TRBJ2-2,TRBV15,14,CATSKQGSTGELFF
TRBJ1-4,TRBV5-1,15,CASSTRQGGGEKLFF
TRBJ1-2,TRBV7-2,18,CASSLAATGKLANYGYTF
TRBJ1-5,TRBV6-5,15,CASSYLPLSNQPQHF
TRBJ1-6,TRBV11-2,15,CASSLAAGYNSPLHF
TRBJ2-1,TRBV9,17,CASSVGAGVTGGNEQFF
TRBJ1-5,TRBV21-1,18,CASSTNERGSPCNQPQHF
TRBJ1-1,TRBV6-5,15,CASHIDRVKNTEAFF
TRBJ2-3,TRBV6-5,15,CASSPQPSVTDTQYF
TRBJ1-2,TRBV25-1,14,CASSEYRANYGYTF
TRBJ1-1,TRBV5-6,16,CASSLRAGEMNTEAFF
TRBJ1-1,TRBV2,14,CASRFEGLGTEAFF
TRBJ2-5,TRBV12-5,13,CASGLGGAETQYF
TRBJ1-5,TRBV5-1,13,CACTQGPGQPQHF
TRBJ2-1,TRBV5-1,14,CASSTGTSGNEQFF
TRBJ1-1,TRBV5-6,14,CASSLWRLNTEAFF
TRBJ2-2,TRBV6-1,14,CASKLGGNTGELFF
TRBJ1-1,TRBV29-1,13,CSVERTQNTEAFF
TRBJ2-2,TRBV4-1,17,CASSQDWGLARTGELFF
TRBJ1-2,TRBV11-2,15,CASSLSLTGGLGYTF
TRBJ2-1,TRBV18,17,CASSPTPLAGGPQEQFF
TRBJ2-7,TRBV7-2,17,CASSPGTGRGSSYEQYF
TRBJ2-5,TRBV19,13,CASSIVPRQTQYF
TRBJ1-3,TRBV19,16,CASRRAGELSGNTIYF